What follows are 4 T cell receptor beta chains derived from one specimen sequenced in a study of blood T cell repertoires in COVID-19. Here immunoSEQ multiplex PCR was the method, and the copy in TCRdb shows in-frame clones only, minus some. Of about 270,000 clones in the sample, approximately 84% were seen once. Sequencing was carried out using peripheral blood. All receptors come from a human donor in a cohort sampled during active COVID-19.

The chain is built from TRBV5-1 and TRBJ2-3; possible D gene TRBD1, 6 bases. The CDR3 totals 12 residues. CDR1 and CDR2 (germline): SGHRS, YFSETQ. Trimming removed 7 bases at V and 4 bases at J, with 10 bases between. CDR3 residues: CASSEGADTQYF. The CDR3 region has the DNA TGCGCCAGCTCCGAGGGGGCAGATACGCAGTATTTT.

The sample holds one count of this clone. The J gene is TRBJ1-2, the V gene TRBV5-6, with 10 bases aligning to TRBD1. Germline CDR1 reads SGHDT; CDR2 reads YYEEEE. V lost 3 bases, J lost 1 base, and 9 bases stayed unmatched. CDR3 length: 17 amino acids. CDR3 region: CASSSPGQGQINYGYTF. The CDR3 nucleotides read TGTGCCAGCAGCTCGCCGGGACAGGGGCAAATTAACTATGGCTACACCTTC.

The rearrangement uses TRBV27 and TRBJ1-2; perhaps TRBD1 as D (6 bases). Germline V gene data show CDR1 as MNHEY and CDR2 as SMNVEV (reference sequence). The CDR3 totals 15 residues. V was pared by 4 bases and J by 4 bases, with 16 bases between. CDR3 DNA sequence: TGTGCCAGCAGTTCTCGATTGGGGGCCCGCTATGGCTACACCTTC. Protein sequence: CASSSRLGARYGYTF.

The gene calls are TRBV2 and TRBJ2-1; the match to TRBD2 covers 8 bases. Losses at the gene ends were 0 bases for V and 0 bases for J; bases not matched to a gene: 1. The germline gives CDR1 SNHLY, CDR2 FYNNEI. The CDR3 covers 16 residues. The CDR3, as DNA: TGTGCCAGCAGTGAAGCGGCGGGGGGCTCCTACAATGAGCAGTTCTTC. Its protein product is CASSEAAGGSYNEQFF.